Listed here are 18 T cell receptor beta chains from one sample, sequenced in a study of blood T cell repertoires in COVID-19. Data came from immunoSEQ multiplex PCR; TCRdb stores just in-frame clones and leaves some out. The table includes 130,000 to 150,000 clones, roughly 84% detected once. Sequencing was carried out using peripheral blood. The receptors come from a human donor in a cohort sampled during active COVID-19.

This chain joins TRBV6-1 and TRBJ1-3; 8 bases agree with TRBD1. Germline lookup yields CDR1 MNHNS and CDR2 SASEGT. The junction had 3 bases not matched to a gene; V was cut back by 1 base and J by 4 bases. The CDR3 length is 15 residues. The CDR3 loop is CASSEGRGPGNTIYF. CDR3 in DNA: TGTGCCAGCAGTGAAGGCAGGGGGCCAGGAAACACCATATATTTT.

The genes are TRBV21-1 and TRBJ2-7; TRBD1 is the table's D call, not checked against the DNA. TRBV21-1 is a pseudogene segment. This CDR3 region has 16 residues. CDR3: CASSAGQGLSSYEQYV. The CDR3 bases are TGTGCCAGCAGCGCAGGACAGGGATTGAGCTCCTACGAGCAGTACGTC.

The V call is TRBV5-1, the J call TRBJ2-2; 11 bases fit TRBD1. V shed 2 bases, J shed 5 bases, and the junction held 14 bases outside the gene matches. Germline V gives CDR1 SGHRS, CDR2 YFSETQ. The CDR3 extends over 19 amino acids. The CDR3 region is CASSLQPLGTGGETGELFF. Written as DNA, the CDR3 is TGCGCCAGCAGCTTACAACCCCTCGGGACAGGGGGAGAGACCGGGGAGCTGTTTTTT.

The rearrangement uses TRBV24-1 and TRBJ1-3; a possible D gene is TRBD1 (5 bases). The CDR3 extends over 14 amino acids. Trimming removed 3 bases at V and 9 bases at J, with 14 bases between. Germline loops: CDR1 KGHDR, CDR2 SFDVKD. For the CDR3, the DNA is TGTGCCACCAGTGATAAAGGGGATTTTGGCACCATATATTTT. Protein product: CATSDKGDFGTIYF.

The V and J genes are TRBV6-5 and TRBJ2-7; a possible D gene is TRBD1 (8 bases). V lost 5 bases to trimming and J lost 4 bases, with 15 bases between them. This CDR3 spans 14 amino acids. CDR1 is MNHEY, CDR2 SVGAGI, per germline. The CDR3 protein is CASSQQGGSYEQYF. CDR3 in DNA: TGTGCCAGCAGTCAACAGGGGGGGTCATACGAGCAGTACTTC.

The rearrangement uses TRBV3-1 (or the pseudogene TRBV3-2) and TRBJ2-3; D call uncertain. The ends were cut back, 0 bases at V and 1 base at J, with 8 bases in the middle. The CDR3 length is 15 residues. The germline V gene has CDR1 LGHDT and CDR2 YNNKEL (reference sequence). CDR3 protein: CASSQDNAGTDTQYF. In DNA, the CDR3 is TGTGCCAGCAGCCAAGACAACGCGGGCACAGATACGCAGTATTTT.

This chain links TRBV5-8 with TRBJ2-3; D possibly corresponds to TRBD1 (5 bases). Trimming took 6 bases from V and 0 from J, leaving 17 bases between them. There are 16 residues in the CDR3. The germline CDR1 and CDR2 sequences are SGHTS and YDEGEE. The CDR3 loop is CASNREGQISTDTQYF. As DNA, the CDR3 is TGTGCCAGCAACCGAGAAGGACAAATTAGCACAGATACGCAGTATTTT.

The rearrangement uses TRBV7-9 and TRBJ2-1; unclear D gene. Germline V gene lookup returns CDR1 SEHNR and CDR2 FQNEAQ (reference sequence). Trimming took 1 base from V and 7 from J, leaving 5 bases between them. This CDR3 is built from 12 residues. The CDR3: CASSLVTNEQFF. In DNA form, the CDR3 reads TGTGCCAGCAGCTTAGTTACAAATGAGCAGTTCTTC. The full variable domain, in which reference TRBV7-9 and TRBJ2-1 provide the parts outside the CDR3, is DTGVSQNPRHKITKRGQNVTFRCDPISEHNRLYWYRQTLGQGPEFLTYFQNEAQLEKSRLLSDRFSAERPKGSFSTLEIQRTEQGDSAMYLCASSLVTNEQFFGPGTRLTVL.

This rearrangement joins TRBV7-3 to TRBJ2-1; 10 bases are a match to TRBD2. In germline, CDR1 is SGHTA, CDR2 FQGTGA. J gave up 6 bases and V 3 bases, and 5 bases lay outside the gene matches. This CDR3 has 15 residues. CDR3: CASSFGSGGFNEQFF. The CDR3 nucleotides read TGTGCCAGCAGCTTCGGTAGCGGGGGGTTCAATGAGCAGTTCTTC.

The V call is TRBV28, the J call TRBJ2-3; D may be TRBD2 (5 bases). V lost 8 bases and J lost 2, with 11 bases in between. The germline gives CDR1 MDHEN, CDR2 SYDVKM. There are 13 residues in the CDR3. CDR3 nucleotide sequence: TGTGCCAGCTGTACCGGGGTCACAGATACGCAGTATTTT. The encoded protein is CASCTGVTDTQYF. The entire variable domain, with the rest obtained from reference TRBV28 and TRBJ2-3, is as follows: DVKVTQSSRYLVKRTGEKVFLECVQDMDHENMFWYRQDPGLGLRLIYFSYDVKMKEKGDIPEGYSVSREKKERFSLILESASTNQTSMYLCASCTGVTDTQYFGPGTRLTVL.

Note on this clone: Other DNA sequences in this specimen translate into the identical CDR3. For the CDR3, the DNA is TGCGCCAGCAGCTTCGGGACAGGGGGTTACGAGCAGTACTTC. It encodes CASSFGTGGYEQYF. V is TRBV5-1 and J is TRBJ2-7; 11 bases align to TRBD1. CDR3 size: 14 residues. V trimming: 2 bases; J trimming: 4 bases; junction bases outside the gene matches: 2. CDR1 is SGHRS and CDR2 is YFSETQ in the germline V gene.

CDR3: CASTRFANTGELFF. The DNA of the CDR3 is TGTGCCAGCACCCGGTTCGCGAACACCGGGGAGCTGTTTTTT. The chain uses TRBV6-5 and TRBJ2-2; D is unresolved. The germline CDR1 and CDR2 sequences are MNHEY and SVGAGI. Trimming left V 7 bases short and J 0 bases short, with 9 bases between. The CDR3 contains 14 residues.

V and J are TRBV4-1 and TRBJ2-2, with 10 positions matching TRBD2. The V and J ends lost 1 base and 4 bases, in that order; junction bases with no gene match: 6. In germline, CDR1 is MGHRA, CDR2 YSYEKL. The CDR3 spans 17 residues. DNA of the CDR3: TGCGCCAGCAGCCAAGTTGTGCTAGCGGGAGCCACCGGGGAGCTGTTTTTT. Protein sequence: CASSQVVLAGATGELFF.

The V call is TRBV10-3, the J call TRBJ2-3, with 12 bases aligning to TRBD2. Per germline, CDR1 ENHRY and CDR2 SYGVKD. V trimming: 0 bases; J trimming: 8 bases; junction bases outside the gene matches: 6. The CDR3 spans 16 residues. Written as DNA, the CDR3 is TGTGCCATCAGTGAGTCCACTAGCGGGAGGTATGGTACGCAGTATTTT. It codes for CAISESTSGRYGTQYF.

The chain joins TRBV11-1 to TRBJ2-1; 10 positions match TRBD1. Germline CDR1 SGHAT, CDR2 FQDESV (reference sequence). With V trimmed by 4 bases and J by 1 base, 4 bases remained unmatched. CDR3 size: 16 residues. The CDR3 DNA follows: TGTGCCAGCAGCTCGCCGGGACAGGGGTCCTACAATGAGCAGTTCTTC. Translation gives CASSSPGQGSYNEQFF.

The chain combines TRBV5-4 with TRBJ1-1, with TRBD1 identical over 11 bases. This CDR3 is 16 amino acids long. The ends lost 2 bases at V and 10 bases at J; junction bases unmatched: 13. The germline V gene has CDR1 SGHNT and CDR2 YYREEE (reference sequence). In DNA form, the CDR3 reads TGTGCCAGCAGCTTTCGGGACAGGGGGTCTCAAAGGATAGCTTTCTTT. Protein sequence: CASSFRDRGSQRIAFF.

This rearrangement joins TRBV19 to TRBJ1-2; a weak D match, TRBD1 (6 bases). CDR1 is LNHDA and CDR2 is SQIVND in the germline V gene (reference sequence). Trimming stripped 2 bases from V and 4 bases from J, with 8 bases between. The CDR3 totals 13 residues. CDR3 in amino acids: CASSISGAYGYTF. The CDR3 coding sequence is TGTGCCAGTAGTATATCAGGGGCCTATGGCTACACCTTC.

The rearrangement links TRBV5-6 to TRBJ2-2; 11 bases line up with TRBD2. The CDR3 has 18 residues. CDR1 is SGHDT and CDR2 is YYEEEE in the germline V gene. After removal of 4 bases from V and 4 bases from J, the junction contained 12 bases not matched to a gene. The chain's CDR3 is CASSRELAGVTSTGELFF. Here the CDR3 DNA reads TGTGCCAGCAGCCGGGAACTAGCGGGAGTAACGAGCACCGGGGAGCTGTTTTTT.